This passage covers 2 T cell receptor beta chains from one sample sequenced in a study of read filtering for tumor transcriptome and immune sequencing. Molecular barcoded adaptors covering alpha/delta and beta/gamma chains were used on 400 ng RNA. TCRdb redid the calling of the reads with MiXCR, one entry per CDR3 protein. The repertoire has around 41,000 distinct CDR3 sequences, less than 15% of them found once; the top ten carry roughly a sixth. Sequencing was done on a sample of a population of CD138-negative cells sorted from bone marrow. The source of these receptors is a donor aged 40 or over with multiple myeloma.

The sample holds many counts of this clonotype. The J gene is TRBJ2-6, the V gene TRBV6-1; D is ambiguous. The CDR3 consists of 17 residues. The V gene lost 0 bases and the J gene lost 4 bases, with 13 bases spanning the gap. Germline V lookup: CDR1 MNHNS, CDR2 SASEGT. The DNA for the CDR3 is TGTGCCAGCAGTGAAGCGCTTCGTAACTCCGGGGCCAACGTCCTGACTTTC. Its protein is CASSEALRNSGANVLTF.

This clonotype was counted many times. The CDR3 here is CASSIDESQNGYTF. The CDR3 nucleotides read TGTGCCAGTAGTATAGATGAGTCGCAGAATGGCTACACCTTC. J is TRBJ1-2 and V is TRBV19; D uncertain. Germline CDR1 LNHDA, CDR2 SQIVND (reference sequence). Trimming pared 0 bases from V and 6 bases from J, leaving 11 bases between. The CDR3 runs 14 residues.